This T cell receptor beta chain emerged from a study of OX40 agonist ivuxolimab in advanced cancers. Study background: Patients took ivuxolimab, an agonistic anti-OX40 (CD134) antibody. Patient treatment consisted of intravenous ivuxolimab administration every 2 weeks at 0.01 to 10 mg/kg.

Sequenced by immunoSEQ multiplex PCR; TCRdb stores in-frame clones only, minus some. The profile shows around 99,000 clones, around 90% of them singletons. Trimming removed 0 bases from V and 1 base from J, with 8 bases in between. In germline, CDR1 is SGHNT, CDR2 YYREEE (reference sequence). The length of the CDR3 is 14 residues. Cycle 7 day 1, cycle 4 day 1, and baseline were the timepoints at which blood was sampled. The specimen was CD4+ or CD8+ T cells sorted from blood, collected in a trial of the OX40 agonist ivuxolimab. The chain employs TRBV5-4 and TRBJ2-7; perhaps TRBD1 as D (6 bases). This TCR was sampled from an adult with an advanced solid tumor such as melanoma, head and neck, liver or kidney cancer. Here the CDR3 reads CASSLAGASYEQYF. The CDR3 DNA is TGTGCCAGCAGCTTGGCAGGGGCGTCCTACGAGCAGTACTTC.